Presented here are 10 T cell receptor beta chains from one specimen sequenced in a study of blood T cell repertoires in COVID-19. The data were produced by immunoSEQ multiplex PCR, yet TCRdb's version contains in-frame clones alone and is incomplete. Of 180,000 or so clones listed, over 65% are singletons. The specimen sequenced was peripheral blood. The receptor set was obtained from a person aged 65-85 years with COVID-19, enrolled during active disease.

The CDR3 DNA reads TGTGCCAGTAGTATAAGTAGACAGGGGGATGAGCAGTTCTTC. Its protein product is CASSISRQGDEQFF. This chain uses TRBV19 with TRBJ2-1, with 9 nucleotides matching TRBD1. CDR1 is LNHDA and CDR2 is SQIVND in the germline V gene (reference sequence). V lost 2 bases to trimming and J lost 8 bases; unmatched junction nucleotides: 4. The CDR3 extends over 14 amino acids.

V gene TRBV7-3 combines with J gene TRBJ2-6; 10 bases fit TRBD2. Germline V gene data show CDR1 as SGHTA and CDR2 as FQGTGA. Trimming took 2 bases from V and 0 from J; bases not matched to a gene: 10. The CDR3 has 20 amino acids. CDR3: CASSLLGTSASSSGANVLTF. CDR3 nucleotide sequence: TGTGCCAGCAGCTTACTTGGGACTAGCGCCTCTAGCTCTGGGGCCAACGTCCTGACTTTC.

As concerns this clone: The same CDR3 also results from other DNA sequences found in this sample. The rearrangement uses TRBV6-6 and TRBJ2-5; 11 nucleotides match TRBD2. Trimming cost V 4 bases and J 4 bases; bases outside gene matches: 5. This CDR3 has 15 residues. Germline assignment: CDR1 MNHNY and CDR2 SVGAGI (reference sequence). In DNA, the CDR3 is TGTGCCAGCAGTTCCATAGCGGGGGGGGGAGAGACCCAGTACTTC. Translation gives CASSSIAGGGETQYF.

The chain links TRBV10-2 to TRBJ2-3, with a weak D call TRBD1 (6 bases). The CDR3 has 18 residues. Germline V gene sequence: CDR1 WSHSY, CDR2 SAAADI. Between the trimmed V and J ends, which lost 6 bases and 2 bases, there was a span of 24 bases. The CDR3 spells CASSPDPDRKGITDTQYF. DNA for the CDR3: TGCGCCAGCAGCCCAGACCCCGACAGGAAAGGAATCACAGATACGCAGTATTTT.

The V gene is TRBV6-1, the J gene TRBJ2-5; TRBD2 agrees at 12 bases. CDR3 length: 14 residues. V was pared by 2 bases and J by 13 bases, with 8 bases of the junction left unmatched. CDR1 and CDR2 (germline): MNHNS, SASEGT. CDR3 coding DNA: TGTGCCAGCAGTGAAAGGCTAGCGGGGGGGCAACCGTACTTC. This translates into CASSERLAGGQPYF.

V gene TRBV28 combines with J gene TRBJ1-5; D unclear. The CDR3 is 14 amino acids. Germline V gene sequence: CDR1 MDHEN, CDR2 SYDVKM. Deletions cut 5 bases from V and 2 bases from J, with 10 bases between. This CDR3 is CASSPREGNQPQHF. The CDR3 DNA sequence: TGTGCCAGCAGTCCGAGGGAGGGCAATCAGCCCCAGCATTTT.

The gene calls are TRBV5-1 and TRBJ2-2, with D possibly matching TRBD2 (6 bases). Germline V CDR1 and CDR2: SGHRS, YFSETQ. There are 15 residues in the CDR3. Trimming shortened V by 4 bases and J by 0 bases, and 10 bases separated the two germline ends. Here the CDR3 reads CASSGRGTNTGELFF. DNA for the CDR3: TGCGCCAGCAGCGGACGGGGGACGAACACCGGGGAGCTGTTTTTT.

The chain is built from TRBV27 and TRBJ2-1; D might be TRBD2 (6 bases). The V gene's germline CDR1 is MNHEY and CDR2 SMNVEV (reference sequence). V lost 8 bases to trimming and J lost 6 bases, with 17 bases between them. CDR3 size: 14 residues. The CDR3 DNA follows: TGTGCCAGCGGTACTAGCCCCAATACCAATGAGCAGTTCTTC. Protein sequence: CASGTSPNTNEQFF.

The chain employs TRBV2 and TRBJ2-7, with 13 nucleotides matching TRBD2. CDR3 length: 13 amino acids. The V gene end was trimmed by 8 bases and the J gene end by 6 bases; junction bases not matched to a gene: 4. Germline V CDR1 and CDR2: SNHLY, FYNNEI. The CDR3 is CASGTSGASEQYF. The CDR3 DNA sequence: TGTGCCAGCGGGACTAGCGGGGCAAGCGAGCAGTACTTC.

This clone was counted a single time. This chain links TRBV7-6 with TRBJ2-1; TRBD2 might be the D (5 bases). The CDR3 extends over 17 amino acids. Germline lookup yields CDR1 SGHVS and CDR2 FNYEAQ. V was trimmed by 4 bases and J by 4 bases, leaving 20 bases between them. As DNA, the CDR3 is TGTGCCAGCAGCTCCGGGGTCCCGTCGGGTTGGTACAATGAGCAGTTCTTC. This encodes CASSSGVPSGWYNEQFF. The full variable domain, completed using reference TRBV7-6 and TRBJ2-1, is GAGVSQSPRYKVTKRGQDVALRCDPISGHVSLYWYRQALGQGPEFLTYFNYEAQQDKSGLPNDRFSAERPEGSISTLTIQRTEQRDSAMYRCASSSGVPSGWYNEQFFGPGTRLTVL.